Listed below are T cell receptor beta chains from one sample, sequenced in a study of T cell changes during pregnancy in multiple sclerosis. The data were produced by immunoSEQ multiplex PCR, yet TCRdb's version contains in-frame clones alone and is incomplete. The sample lists 30,000 to 50,000 clones, about 91% occurring once. The sample consisted of CD4+ T cells from peripheral blood mononuclear cells, taken in the third trimester of pregnancy. The source is a female donor with multiple sclerosis, enrolled in a pregnancy study. Each CDR3 is given with its conserved first and last residue. D genes are given only for firm matches. Only part of the rows carry a size: once, few, many, or a class if the clone is expanded.

D: .; V: TRBV27; J: TRBJ2-7; size: .; CDR3: CASSSLGQNSYEQYF; DNA: TGTGCCAGCAGTTCCCTGGGGCAGAACTCCTACGAGCAGTACTTC
D: .; V: TRBV6-6; J: TRBJ1-2; size: .; CDR3: CASSYSSSGLYGYTF; DNA: TGTGCCAGCAGTTACTCGAGTTCGGGGTTGTATGGCTACACCTTC
D: TRBD2; V: TRBV7-9; J: TRBJ2-1; size: .; CDR3: CASSFWTSGTREQFF; DNA: TGTGCCAGCAGCTTTTGGACTAGCGGGACTCGTGAGCAGTTCTTC
D: TRBD1; V: TRBV29-1; J: TRBJ2-2; size: .; CDR3: CSALTGGGTGELFF; DNA: TGCAGCGCCCTAACAGGGGGAGGCACCGGGGAGCTGTTTTTT
D: .; V: TRBV6-4; J: TRBJ2-3; size: .; CDR3: CASSGGSGSGTDTQYF; DNA: TGTGCCAGCAGTGGGGGTAGTGGGAGCGGCACAGATACGCAGTATTTT
D: .; V: TRBV11-2; J: TRBJ2-7; size: .; CDR3: CASSLDSRGAYEQYF; DNA: TGTGCCAGCAGCTTAGATTCCAGGGGGGCCTACGAGCAGTACTTC
D: .; V: TRBV6-1; J: TRBJ1-1; size: once; CDR3: CASRVTVYTEAFF; DNA: TGTGCCAGCAGGGTTACAGTTTACACTGAAGCTTTCTTT
D: TRBD2; V: TRBV28; J: TRBJ2-1; size: .; CDR3: CASSITSGRNEQFF; DNA: TGTGCCAGCAGTATCACTAGCGGGAGGAATGAGCAGTTCTTC
D: .; V: TRBV5-4; J: TRBJ2-1; size: .; CDR3: CASSLSTYSYNEQFF; DNA: TGTGCCAGCAGCTTGTCTACTTACTCCTACAATGAGCAGTTCTTC
D: .; V: TRBV5-4; J: TRBJ2-3; size: .; CDR3: CASSLRPNSGDTQYF; DNA: TGTGCCAGCAGCTTGCGACCGAACTCAGGGGATACGCAGTATTTT
D: TRBD1; V: TRBV6-5; J: TRBJ1-1; size: .; CDR3: CASRYGQGGTEAFF; DNA: TGTGCCAGCAGGTACGGACAGGGGGGCACTGAAGCTTTCTTT